One TCR beta chain is described in this entry. Naive CD8 cells lacked CD45RO, underwent positive selection for CCR7 and left out terminally differentiated effector memory CD45RA+ cells. The data are from a study of shared clonotypes between healthy human individuals. There are 17 residues in the CDR3. Method: immunoSEQ multiplex PCR; TCRdb's copy keeps in-frame clones and lacks some. Of about 610,000 clones in the sample, around 96% were seen once. The clonotype was recovered from a woman aged 30 to 39 in good health. The sample taken for sequencing was naive CD8+ T cells sorted from blood. The rearrangement joins TRBV21-1 to TRBJ2-7. TRBV21-1 is an annotated pseudogene. CDR3 sequence (DNA): TGTGCCAGCAGCAAAGGGAGGGACACAGGACTTCACTACGAGCAGTACTTC. Protein: CASSKGRDTGLHYEQYF.